The 17 T cell receptor beta chains in this list originate from one sample, sequenced in a study of shared clonotypes between healthy human individuals. Method: immunoSEQ multiplex PCR; TCRdb's copy keeps in-frame clones and lacks some. Here the sample spans 600,000 to 750,000 clones, 60% to 80% being singletons. The source material was memory CD4+ T cells sorted from blood. Indicated subset: CD45RA-negative fraction. The receptors originated from a woman in her twenties or thirties in good health.

The J gene is TRBJ2-5, the V gene TRBV2; 7 bases are shared with TRBD1. V lost 6 bases to trimming and J lost 1 base; unmatched junction nucleotides: 8. The CDR3 sequence is 15 residues long. The germline gives CDR1 SNHLY, CDR2 FYNNEI. The CDR3 is CASRSQGTVQETQYF. The DNA for the CDR3 is TGTGCCAGCAGGTCACAGGGGACCGTCCAAGAGACCCAGTACTTC.

V usage is TRBV12-5 and J usage is TRBJ2-1; 9 nucleotides match TRBD2. V dropped 5 bases and J dropped 8; count of bases not matched to a gene: 10. The V gene's germline CDR1 is LGHNT and CDR2 FRNRAP. The CDR3 sequence is 15 residues long. Written as DNA, the CDR3 is TGTGCTAGTGGTCCCGGTAGTAGCGGGAGTGATGAGCAGTTCTTC. Its translation: CASGPGSSGSDEQFF.

The rearrangement links TRBV28 to TRBJ2-2, with 8 bases matching TRBD1. Germline lookup yields CDR1 MDHEN and CDR2 SYDVKM. This CDR3 has 18 residues. Losses at the gene ends were 5 bases for V and 1 base for J; bases not matched to a gene: 12. CDR3 coding DNA: TGTGCCAGCAGTCCAAACCGCTGGACAGGGCAGAACACCGGGGAGCTGTTTTTT. Protein sequence: CASSPNRWTGQNTGELFF.

In regard to this clone: A read error may account for a junction end that differs from germline. The chain combines TRBV19 with TRBJ1-1; D not certain. The CDR3 loop spans 13 amino acids. Germline values: CDR1 LNHDA, CDR2 SQIVND (reference sequence). The CDR3 is CASSPNQNTEVFF. CDR3 DNA sequence: TGTGCCAGTAGTCCTAACCAGAACACTGAAGTTTTCTTT.

To note about this clone: A much larger clone lies a single base off, so this may be a read error. The DNA is left out, because the CDR3 cannot be placed on it with certainty; the CDR3 is given as TCRdb lists it. This chain joins TRBV28 and TRBJ2-7; the DNA was not compared with TRBD2, the D call given in the table. A total of 16 residues make up the CDR3, ends included. Germline V CDR1 and CDR2: MDHEN, SYDVKM. The CDR3 here is CASRTGVAGGTYEQDF.

This clone showed up just a few times. The chain couples TRBV11-2 to TRBJ1-1, with 7 bases aligning to TRBD1. With 6 bases clipped from V and 7 bases from J, the junction kept 8 bases outside the gene matches. This CDR3 has 13 residues. Germline V gene sequence: CDR1 SGHAT, CDR2 FQNNGV. CDR3: CASSTQGPLEAFF. The CDR3 region has the DNA TGTGCCAGCAGTACACAGGGGCCCCTTGAAGCTTTCTTT.

This clone has a single count. The V call is TRBV29-1, the J call TRBJ1-1; no definite D call. V was cut by 7 bases and J by 6 bases, with 12 bases left in between. Germline V gene lookup returns CDR1 SQVTM and CDR2 ANQGSEA. CDR3 length equals 11 residues. CDR3: CSAQDPAEAFF. CDR3 in DNA: TGCAGCGCCCAGGACCCGGCTGAAGCTTTCTTT.

Only a few counts were recorded for this clone. The chain recombines TRBV20-1 with TRBJ1-2; D remains unclear. Trimming pared 4 bases from V and 4 bases from J, leaving 7 bases between. The CDR3 loop spans 11 amino acids. Germline values: CDR1 DFQATT, CDR2 SNEGSKA (reference sequence). The CDR3 DNA is TGCAGTGCTATCTCCATCTATGGCTACACCTTC. Translation: CSAISIYGYTF.

The chain joins TRBV5-1 to TRBJ2-7; possible D gene TRBD1, 6 bases. In germline, CDR1 is SGHRS, CDR2 YFSETQ. The V end was cut by 0 bases, the J end by 7 bases, with 11 bases between. This CDR3 is 13 amino acids long. CDR3 protein: CASSLDGTFEQYF. The CDR3 DNA is TGCGCCAGCAGCTTGGATGGGACATTTGAGCAGTACTTC.

The rearrangement uses TRBV19 and TRBJ2-7; D could derive from TRBD1 or TRBD2 (5 bases each). The germline V and J ends were trimmed by 9 bases and 3 bases, with 21 bases remaining between them. CDR3 length: 15 residues. The germline V gene has CDR1 LNHDA and CDR2 SQIVND (reference sequence). CDR3 DNA: TGTGCCAGCGGGGTTCGGGGCGCGGACCTCTACGAGCAGTACTTC. Protein sequence: CASGVRGADLYEQYF.

In regard to this clone: A much larger clone differs from this one at a single base, so this may be a read error. Other nucleotide sequences from this sample produce the same CDR3. This chain connects TRBV7-2 to TRBJ2-5, with D possibly TRBD2 on 6 matching bases. Germline lookup yields CDR1 SGHTA and CDR2 FQGNSA. This CDR3 has 12 residues. DNA for the CDR3: TGTGCCAGCAGCCAGACTAGGGAGACTCAGTACTTC. Protein sequence: CASSQTRETQYF.

V and J are TRBV14 and TRBJ2-7; 11 bases match TRBD2. CDR1 is SGHDN and CDR2 is FVKESK in the germline V gene. The CDR3 totals 15 residues. Trimming took 4 bases from V and 1 from J; bases not matched to a gene: 3. DNA of the CDR3: TGTGCCAGCAGCCTAGCGGGAGGGCGGTCCTACGAGCAGTACTTC. Residues: CASSLAGGRSYEQYF.

This clone was seen a handful of times. This sequence joins TRBV7-2 and TRBJ2-1; no definite D call. Germline V lookup: CDR1 SGHTA, CDR2 FQGNSA. The ends were cut back, 5 bases at V and 3 bases at J, with 14 bases in the middle. This CDR3 contains 15 residues. DNA of the CDR3: TGTGCCAGCAGCCCAGTCGTGTTGGTCTACAATGAGCAGTTCTTC. As protein: CASSPVVLVYNEQFF. Looking up the rest from reference TRBV7-2 and TRBJ2-1 gives the full variable domain: GAGVSQSPSNKVTEKGKDVELRCDPISGHTALYWYRQSLGQGLEFLIYFQGNSAPDKSGLPSDRFSAERTGGSVSTLTIQRTQQEDSAVYLCASSPVVLVYNEQFFGPGTRLTVL.

This clone has only a few counts. The gene calls are TRBV7-2 and TRBJ2-3; D ambiguous. V gave up 5 bases and J gave up 3 bases, with 9 bases separating them. This CDR3 contains 13 residues. Looked up from germline, CDR1 is SGHTA and CDR2 is FQGNSA. CDR3 nucleotide sequence: TGTGCCAGCAGCGGACGGGTTACAGATACGCAGTATTTT. It codes for CASSGRVTDTQYF.

The V and J genes are TRBV6-1 and TRBJ2-1; D unresolved. The germline V gene encodes CDR1 MNHNS and CDR2 SASEGT. There are 14 residues in the CDR3. Trimming removed 1 base from V and 9 bases from J, with 13 bases in between. CDR3 bases: TGTGCCAGCAGTGAAGTGACCTCTGGCGGTGAGCAGTTCTTC. Amino acid sequence: CASSEVTSGGEQFF.

The chain recombines TRBV27 with TRBJ2-2; TRBD1 agrees at 9 bases. The germline gives CDR1 MNHEY, CDR2 SMNVEV (reference sequence). V was pared by 6 bases and J by 7 bases, with 12 bases of the junction left unmatched. CDR3 size: 16 residues. The CDR3 region has the DNA TGTGCCAGCAGGACCGGGACAGGGACCGGGGACGGGGAGCTGTTTTTT. Protein: CASRTGTGTGDGELFF.

For this clone: One base separates it from a far larger clone, so it is likely a read error. The gene calls are TRBV23-1 and TRBJ2-5; D may be TRBD2 (6 bases). The better agreement between TRBJ2-7 and the DNA end casts doubt on the J call. TRBV23-1 is reported as an ORF; its role is uncertain. This CDR3 has 16 residues. The CDR3 coding sequence is TGCGCCAGCACCACAAAGGAGGGGACGGAGGCCTACGAGCAGTACTTC. This sequence encodes CASTTKEGTEAYEQYF.